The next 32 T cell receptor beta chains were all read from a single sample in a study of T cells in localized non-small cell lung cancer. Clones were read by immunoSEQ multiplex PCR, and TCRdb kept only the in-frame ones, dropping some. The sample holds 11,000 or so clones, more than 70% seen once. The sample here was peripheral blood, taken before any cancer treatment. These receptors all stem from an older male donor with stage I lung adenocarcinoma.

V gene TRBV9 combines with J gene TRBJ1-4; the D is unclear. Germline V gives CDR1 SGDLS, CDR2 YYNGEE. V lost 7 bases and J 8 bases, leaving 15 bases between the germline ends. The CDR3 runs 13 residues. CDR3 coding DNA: TGTGCCAGCCAGACAAGGGAGGGAGAAAAACTGTTTTTT. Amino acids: CASQTREGEKLFF.

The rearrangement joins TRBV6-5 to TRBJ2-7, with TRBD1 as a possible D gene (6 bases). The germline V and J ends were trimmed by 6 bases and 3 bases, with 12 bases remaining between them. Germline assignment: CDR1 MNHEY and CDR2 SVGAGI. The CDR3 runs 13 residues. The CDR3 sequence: CASSRTVGYEQYF. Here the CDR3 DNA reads TGTGCCAGCAGCCGGACAGTGGGCTACGAGCAGTACTTC.

The CDR3 DNA reads as TGTGCCAGTAGGGGAGGCAATCAGCCCCAGCATTTT. Translating it yields CASRGGNQPQHF. The chain is built from TRBV19 and TRBJ1-5, with D hard to call. Germline loops: CDR1 LNHDA, CDR2 SQIVND (reference sequence). This CDR3 contains 12 residues. V lost 6 bases, J lost 2 bases, and 5 bases lay in between.

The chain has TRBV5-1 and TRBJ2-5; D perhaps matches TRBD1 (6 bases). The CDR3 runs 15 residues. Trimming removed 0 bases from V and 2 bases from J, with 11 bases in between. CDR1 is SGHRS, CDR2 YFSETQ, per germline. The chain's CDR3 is CASSLVSGEQETQYF. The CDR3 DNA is TGCGCCAGCAGCTTGGTGTCAGGGGAGCAAGAGACCCAGTACTTC.

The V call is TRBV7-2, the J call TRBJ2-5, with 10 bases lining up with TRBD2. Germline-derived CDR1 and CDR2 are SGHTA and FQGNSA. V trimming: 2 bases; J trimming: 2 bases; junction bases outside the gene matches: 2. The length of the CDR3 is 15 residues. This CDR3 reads CASSLTTSGQETQYF. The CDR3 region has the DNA TGTGCCAGCAGCTTAACGACTAGCGGGCAAGAGACCCAGTACTTC.

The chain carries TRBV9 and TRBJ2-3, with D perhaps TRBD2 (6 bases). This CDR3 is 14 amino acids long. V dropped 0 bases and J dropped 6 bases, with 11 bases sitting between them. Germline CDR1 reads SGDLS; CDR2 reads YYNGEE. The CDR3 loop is CASSVALATDTQYF. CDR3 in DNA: TGTGCCAGCAGCGTAGCCCTAGCGACGGATACGCAGTATTTT.

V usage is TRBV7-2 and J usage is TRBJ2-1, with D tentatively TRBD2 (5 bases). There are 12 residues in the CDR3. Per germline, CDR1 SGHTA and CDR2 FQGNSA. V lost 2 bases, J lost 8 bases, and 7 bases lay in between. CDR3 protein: CASSLWEYEQFF. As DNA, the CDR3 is TGTGCCAGCAGCTTATGGGAGTATGAGCAGTTCTTC. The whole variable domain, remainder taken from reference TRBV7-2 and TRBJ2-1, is GAGVSQSPSNKVTEKGKDVELRCDPISGHTALYWYRQSLGQGLEFLIYFQGNSAPDKSGLPSDRFSAERTGGSVSTLTIQRTQQEDSAVYLCASSLWEYEQFFGPGTRLTVL.

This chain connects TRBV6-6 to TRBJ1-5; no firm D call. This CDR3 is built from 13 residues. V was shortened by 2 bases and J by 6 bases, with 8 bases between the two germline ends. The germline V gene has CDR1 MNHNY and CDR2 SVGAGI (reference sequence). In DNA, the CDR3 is TGTGCCAGCAGTTACGGAGGGAGTCAGCCCCAGCATTTT. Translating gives CASSYGGSQPQHF.

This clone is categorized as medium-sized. This chain's CDR3 is CASSKGSGYDQPQHF. The CDR3 DNA sequence: TGTGCCAGCAGTAAAGGATCAGGTTACGATCAGCCCCAGCATTTT. The V gene is TRBV25-1, the J gene TRBJ1-5, with D unclear. CDR1 MGHDK and CDR2 SYGVNS come from the germline V gene. The V end was cut by 5 bases, the J end by 5 bases, with 16 bases between. The CDR3 extends over 15 amino acids.

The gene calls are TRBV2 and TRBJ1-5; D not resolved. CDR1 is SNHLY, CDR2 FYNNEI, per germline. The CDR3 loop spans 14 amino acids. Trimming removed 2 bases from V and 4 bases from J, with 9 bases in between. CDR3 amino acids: CASSELMGNQPQHF. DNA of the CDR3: TGTGCCAGCAGTGAATTGATGGGAAATCAGCCCCAGCATTTT.

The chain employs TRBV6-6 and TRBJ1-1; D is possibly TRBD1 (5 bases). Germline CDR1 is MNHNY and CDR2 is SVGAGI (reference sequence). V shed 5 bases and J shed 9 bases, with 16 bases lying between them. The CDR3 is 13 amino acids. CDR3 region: CASSRYQQEQAFF. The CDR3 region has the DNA TGTGCCAGCAGTCGTTACCAACAGGAACAAGCTTTCTTT.

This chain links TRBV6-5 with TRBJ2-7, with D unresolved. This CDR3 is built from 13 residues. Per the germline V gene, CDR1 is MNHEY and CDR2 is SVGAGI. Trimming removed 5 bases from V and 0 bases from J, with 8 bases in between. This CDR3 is CASSLRASYEQYF. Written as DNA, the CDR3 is TGTGCCAGCAGTCTCCGGGCCTCCTACGAGCAGTACTTC.

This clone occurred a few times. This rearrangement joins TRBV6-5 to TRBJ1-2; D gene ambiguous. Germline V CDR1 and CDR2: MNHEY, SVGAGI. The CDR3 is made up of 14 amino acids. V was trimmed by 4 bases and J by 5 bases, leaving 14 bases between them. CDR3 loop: CASSSPAAWYGYTF. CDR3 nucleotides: TGTGCCAGCAGTTCCCCGGCGGCGTGGTATGGCTACACCTTC.

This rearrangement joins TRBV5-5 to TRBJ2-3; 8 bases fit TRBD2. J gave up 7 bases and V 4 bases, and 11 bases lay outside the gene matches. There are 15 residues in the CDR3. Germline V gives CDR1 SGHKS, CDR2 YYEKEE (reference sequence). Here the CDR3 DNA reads TGTGCCAGCAGCGGGGGTAGCGGGGTGATATATACGCAGTATTTT. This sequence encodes CASSGGSGVIYTQYF. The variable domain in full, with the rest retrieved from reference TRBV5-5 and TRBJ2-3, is DAGVTQSPTHLIKTRGQQVTLRCSPISGHKSVSWYQQVLGQGPQFIFQYYEKEERGRGNFPDRFSARQFPNYSSELNVNALLLGDSALYLCASSGGSGVIYTQYFGPGTRLTVL.

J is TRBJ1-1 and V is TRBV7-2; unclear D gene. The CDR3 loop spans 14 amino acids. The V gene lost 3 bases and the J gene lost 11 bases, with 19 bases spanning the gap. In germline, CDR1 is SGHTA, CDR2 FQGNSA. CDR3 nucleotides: TGTGCCAGCAGCTTTGGCAGCCCCATTAGGGAGGCTTTCTTT. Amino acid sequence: CASSFGSPIREAFF.

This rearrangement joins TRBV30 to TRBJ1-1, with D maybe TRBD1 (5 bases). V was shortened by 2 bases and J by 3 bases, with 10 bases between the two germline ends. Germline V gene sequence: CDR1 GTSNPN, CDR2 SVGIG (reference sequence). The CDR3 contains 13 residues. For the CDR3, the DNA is TGTGCCTGGAGTAGCCAGGGTTACACTGAAGCTTTCTTT. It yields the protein CAWSSQGYTEAFF.

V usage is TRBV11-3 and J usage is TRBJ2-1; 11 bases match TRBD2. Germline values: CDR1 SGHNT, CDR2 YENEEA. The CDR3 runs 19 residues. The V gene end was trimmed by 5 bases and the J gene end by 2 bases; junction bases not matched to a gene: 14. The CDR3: CASSPGLAGGKGTYNEQFF. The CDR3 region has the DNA TGTGCCAGCAGCCCCGGGCTAGCGGGGGGCAAGGGGACCTACAATGAGCAGTTCTTC.

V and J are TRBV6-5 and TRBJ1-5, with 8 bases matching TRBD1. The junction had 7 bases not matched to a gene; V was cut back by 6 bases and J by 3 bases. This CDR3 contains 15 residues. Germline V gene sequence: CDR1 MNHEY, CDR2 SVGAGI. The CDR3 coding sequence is TGTGCCAGCAGCTTAGGACAGGGAGACAATCAGCCCCAGCATTTT. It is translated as CASSLGQGDNQPQHF.

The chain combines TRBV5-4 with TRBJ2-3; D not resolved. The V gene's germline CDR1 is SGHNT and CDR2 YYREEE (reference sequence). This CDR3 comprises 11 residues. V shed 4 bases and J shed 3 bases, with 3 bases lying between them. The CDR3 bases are TGTGCCAGCAGCAAAACAGATACGCAGTATTTT. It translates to CASSKTDTQYF.

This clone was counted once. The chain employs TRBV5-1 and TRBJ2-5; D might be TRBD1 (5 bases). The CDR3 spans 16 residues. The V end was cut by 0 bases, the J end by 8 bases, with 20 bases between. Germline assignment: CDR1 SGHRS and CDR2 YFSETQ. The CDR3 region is CASSLAVGSGQGTQYF. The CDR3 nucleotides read TGCGCCAGCAGCTTGGCGGTGGGGTCTGGCCAGGGAACCCAGTACTTC.

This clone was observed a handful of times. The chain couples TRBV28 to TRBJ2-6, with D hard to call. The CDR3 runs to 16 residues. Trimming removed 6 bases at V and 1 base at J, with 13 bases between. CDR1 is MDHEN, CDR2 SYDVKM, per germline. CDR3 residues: CASSFTHSSGANVLTF. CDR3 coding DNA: TGTGCCAGCAGCTTTACGCACAGTTCTGGGGCCAACGTCCTGACTTTC.

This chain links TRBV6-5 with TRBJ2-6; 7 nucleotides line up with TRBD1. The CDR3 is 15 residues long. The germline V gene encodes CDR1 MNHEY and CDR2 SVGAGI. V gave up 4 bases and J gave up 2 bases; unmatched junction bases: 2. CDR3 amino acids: CASSFRGPGANVLTF. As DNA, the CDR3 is TGTGCCAGCAGTTTTAGGGGGCCTGGGGCCAACGTCCTGACTTTC.

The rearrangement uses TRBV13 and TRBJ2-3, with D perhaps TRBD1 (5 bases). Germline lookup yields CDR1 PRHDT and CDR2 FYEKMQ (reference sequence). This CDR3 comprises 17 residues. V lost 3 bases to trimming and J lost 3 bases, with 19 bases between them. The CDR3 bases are TGTGCCAGCAGCTTGCGAGCCGACAGCATTCGTACAGATACGCAGTATTTT. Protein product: CASSLRADSIRTDTQYF. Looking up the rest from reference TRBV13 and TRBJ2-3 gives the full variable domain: AAGVIQSPRHLIKEKRETATLKCYPIPRHDTVYWYQQGPGQDPQFLISFYEKMQSDKGSIPDRFSAQQFSDYHSELNMSSLELGDSALYFCASSLRADSIRTDTQYFGPGTRLTVL.

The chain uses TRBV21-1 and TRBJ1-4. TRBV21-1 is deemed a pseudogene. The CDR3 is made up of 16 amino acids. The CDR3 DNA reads TGTGCCAGCAGCAAGGGACGGGGATGCTTTGATGAAAAACTGTTTTTT. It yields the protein CASSKGRGCFDEKLFF.

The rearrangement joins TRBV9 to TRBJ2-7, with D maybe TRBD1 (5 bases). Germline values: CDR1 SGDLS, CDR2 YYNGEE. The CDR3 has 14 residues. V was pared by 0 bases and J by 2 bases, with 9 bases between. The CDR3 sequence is CASSVEAGPYEQYF. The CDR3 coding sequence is TGTGCCAGCAGCGTAGAGGCAGGGCCCTACGAGCAGTACTTC. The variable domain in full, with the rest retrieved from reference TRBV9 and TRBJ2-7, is DSGVTQTPKHLITATGQRVTLRCSPRSGDLSVYWYQQSLDQGLQFLIQYYNGEERAKGNILERFSAQQFPDLHSELNLSSLELGDSALYFCASSVEAGPYEQYFGPGTRLTVT.

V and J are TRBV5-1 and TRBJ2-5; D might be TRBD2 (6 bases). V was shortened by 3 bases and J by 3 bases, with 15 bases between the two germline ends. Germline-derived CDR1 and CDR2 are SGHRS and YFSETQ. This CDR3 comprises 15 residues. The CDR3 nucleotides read TGCGCCAGCAGCTCACCGGGACTCCCTGAAGAGACCCAGTACTTC. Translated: CASSSPGLPEETQYF.

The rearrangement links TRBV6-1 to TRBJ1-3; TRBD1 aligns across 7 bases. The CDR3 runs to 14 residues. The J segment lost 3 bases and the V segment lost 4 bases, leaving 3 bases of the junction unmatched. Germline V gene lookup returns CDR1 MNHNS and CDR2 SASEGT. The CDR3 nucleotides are TGTGCCAGCAGTGCCCGGGACAGTGGAAACACCATATATTTT. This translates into CASSARDSGNTIYF.

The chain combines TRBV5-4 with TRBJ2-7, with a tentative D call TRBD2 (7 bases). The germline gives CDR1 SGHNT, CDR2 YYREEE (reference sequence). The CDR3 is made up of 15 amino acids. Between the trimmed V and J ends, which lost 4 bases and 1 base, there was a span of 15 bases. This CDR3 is CASSLGGGRSYEQYF. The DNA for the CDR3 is TGTGCCAGCAGCCTTGGGGGGGGCAGGTCCTACGAGCAGTACTTC.

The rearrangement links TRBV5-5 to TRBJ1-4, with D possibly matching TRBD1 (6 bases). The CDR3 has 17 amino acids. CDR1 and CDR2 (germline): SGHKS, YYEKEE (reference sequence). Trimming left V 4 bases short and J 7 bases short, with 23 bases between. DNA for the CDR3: TGTGCCAGCAGCACAGGGCCTAACAGAGCTAAAGGTGAAAAACTGTTTTTT. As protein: CASSTGPNRAKGEKLFF.

CDR3 in amino acids: CASSERLAGGQGETQYF. Here the CDR3 DNA reads TGTGCCAGCAGTGAAAGGCTAGCGGGGGGGCAGGGAGAGACCCAGTACTTC. The chain employs TRBV2 and TRBJ2-5; 12 positions match TRBD2. Germline loops: CDR1 SNHLY, CDR2 FYNNEI. The CDR3 runs 17 residues. V dropped 2 bases and J dropped 4; count of bases not matched to a gene: 8.

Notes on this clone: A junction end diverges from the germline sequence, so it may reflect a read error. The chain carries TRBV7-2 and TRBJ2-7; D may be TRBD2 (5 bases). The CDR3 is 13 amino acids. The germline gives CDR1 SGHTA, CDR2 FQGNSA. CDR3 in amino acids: CASSLNTAGDRHF. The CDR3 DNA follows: TGTGCCAGCAGCCTGAATACGGCCGGGGATCGCCACTTC.

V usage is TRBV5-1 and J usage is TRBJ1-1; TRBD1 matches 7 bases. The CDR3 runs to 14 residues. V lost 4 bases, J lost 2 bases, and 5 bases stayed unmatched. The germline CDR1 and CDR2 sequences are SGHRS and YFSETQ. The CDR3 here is CASSSTGANTEAFF. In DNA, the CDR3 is TGCGCCAGCAGCAGCACAGGGGCTAACACTGAAGCTTTCTTT.